A single sample gave rise to the 22 T cell receptor beta chains below, sequenced in a study of cytomegalovirus exposure and HLA in healthy donors. Using immunoSEQ multiplex PCR, the repertoire was profiled, and TCRdb retains in-frame clones only, with some absent. Altogether about 260,000 clones are present, 90% being singletons, with the ten largest covering 3.1%. Specimen: PBMCs. The source is a woman under 40 in good health and CMV-seronegative.

The chain is built from TRBV4-3 and TRBJ2-2, with TRBD2 matching 10 bases. CDR3 length: 18 residues. Germline loops: CDR1 LGHNA, CDR2 YSLEER. Trimming at V came to 1 base and at J to 1 base, leaving 6 bases not matched to a gene. The CDR3 protein is CASSQAGLAEWNTGELFF. The DNA for the CDR3 is TGCGCCAGCAGCCAAGCCGGACTAGCGGAGTGGAACACCGGGGAGCTGTTTTTT.

The chain combines TRBV25-1 with TRBJ2-5; the D is unclear. The CDR3 totals 14 residues. V was shortened by 4 bases and J by 1 base, with 10 bases between the two germline ends. CDR1 MGHDK and CDR2 SYGVNS come from the germline V gene. Written as DNA, the CDR3 is TGTGCCAGCAGTGCTCAGGTCCTCCAAGAGACCCAGTACTTC. This codes for CASSAQVLQETQYF.

The chain uses TRBV7-3 and TRBJ2-5; 14 bases are a match to TRBD2. Germline CDR1 is SGHTA and CDR2 is FQGTGA. V trimming: 4 bases; J trimming: 5 bases; junction bases outside the gene matches: 3. The CDR3 is 15 residues long. The CDR3 loop reads CASSSGLAGVETQYF. CDR3 bases: TGTGCCAGCAGCTCGGGACTAGCGGGAGTTGAGACCCAGTACTTC.

The chain recombines TRBV9 with TRBJ2-5, with D maybe TRBD2 (6 bases). The CDR3 runs to 13 residues. Germline V gene data show CDR1 as SGDLS and CDR2 as YYNGEE. Trimming cost V 4 bases and J 5 bases, with 12 bases left between them. The CDR3: CASSSTSLETQYF. As DNA, the CDR3 is TGTGCCAGCAGCTCTACTAGCCTGGAGACCCAGTACTTC.

The chain couples TRBV7-2 to TRBJ2-7; TRBD2 matches 13 bases. The ends lost 4 bases at V and 4 bases at J; junction bases unmatched: 13. From germline, CDR1 is SGHTA and CDR2 FQGNSA. CDR3 size: 18 residues. CDR3 amino acids: CASSSGRTSGSRQYEQYF. DNA for the CDR3: TGTGCCAGCAGCTCCGGAAGGACTAGCGGGAGTAGGCAGTACGAGCAGTACTTC.

Comments on this clone: The same CDR3 also results from other DNA sequences found in this sample. The chain recombines TRBV19 with TRBJ2-7, with D perhaps matching TRBD1 or TRBD2 (5 bases each). The CDR3 covers 14 residues. V was trimmed by 1 base and J by 0 bases, leaving 7 bases between them. Per germline, CDR1 LNHDA and CDR2 SQIVND (reference sequence). CDR3 protein: CASSIGGSSYEQYF. The CDR3 coding sequence is TGTGCCAGTAGTATAGGGGGGAGCTCCTACGAGCAGTACTTC.

The rearrangement uses TRBV9 and TRBJ2-7; 7 positions match TRBD2. The CDR3 has 15 amino acids. V trimming: 5 bases; J trimming: 2 bases; junction bases outside the gene matches: 10. The germline CDR1 and CDR2 sequences are SGDLS and YYNGEE. CDR3 bases: TGTGCCAGCAGAGTTGGCGGGAGTTCCACCTACGAGCAGTACTTC. Translating it yields CASRVGGSSTYEQYF.

This clone was picked up a small number of times. The genes are TRBV29-1 and TRBJ2-1, with D possibly being TRBD1 (5 bases). Germline assignment: CDR1 SQVTM and CDR2 ANQGSEA. The CDR3 runs to 13 residues. Trimming removed 1 base from V and 7 bases from J, with 11 bases in between. The CDR3 sequence is CSVEGTGRNEQFF. CDR3 bases: TGCAGCGTTGAAGGTACAGGTCGTAATGAGCAGTTCTTC.

The V gene is TRBV28, the J gene TRBJ2-7; possibly TRBD1 or TRBD2 for D (5 bases each). Germline CDR1 and CDR2: MDHEN and SYDVKM. Trimming pared 7 bases from V and 6 bases from J, leaving 16 bases between. This CDR3 is 13 amino acids long. The CDR3 region is CASTKIRAGEQYF. CDR3 in DNA: TGTGCCAGCACCAAAATCAGGGCGGGCGAGCAGTACTTC.

The J gene is TRBJ2-1, the V gene TRBV29-1; TRBD2 is a possible D gene (5 bases). Germline V lookup: CDR1 SQVTM, CDR2 ANQGSEA. The CDR3 sequence is 11 residues long. Trimming cost V 7 bases and J 12 bases, with 16 bases left between them. CDR3 in DNA: TGCAGCGCTATAAGGACTGGGTGGCAGTTCTTC. Protein product: CSAIRTGWQFF.

The chain combines TRBV9 with TRBJ2-2; the D gene is possibly TRBD1 (5 bases). Trimming pared 0 bases from V and 4 bases from J, leaving 10 bases between. Germline-derived CDR1 and CDR2 are SGDLS and YYNGEE. The CDR3 totals 15 residues. The CDR3 DNA sequence: TGTGCCAGCAGCGTAGGGTGGCAGGGCACCGGGGAGCTGTTTTTT. Residues: CASSVGWQGTGELFF. Variable domain in full (rest from reference TRBV9 and TRBJ2-2): DSGVTQTPKHLITATGQRVTLRCSPRSGDLSVYWYQQSLDQGLQFLIQYYNGEERAKGNILERFSAQQFPDLHSELNLSSLELGDSALYFCASSVGWQGTGELFFGEGSRLTVL.

This sequence joins TRBV13 and TRBJ2-2; D unclear. Germline V CDR1 and CDR2: PRHDT, FYEKMQ (reference sequence). CDR3 size: 15 residues. Trimming took 0 bases from V and 4 from J, leaving 9 bases between them. The CDR3 here is CASSLGHPGTGELFF. The CDR3 DNA reads TGTGCCAGCAGCTTAGGCCACCCCGGCACCGGGGAGCTGTTTTTT.

The chain has TRBV7-2 and TRBJ1-1, with D unclear. Germline V CDR1 and CDR2: SGHTA, FQGNSA. The CDR3 is 13 residues long. The V gene lost 1 base and the J gene lost 9 bases, with 12 bases spanning the gap. The CDR3 loop is CASSLGFGVKAFF. CDR3 sequence (DNA): TGTGCCAGCAGCTTAGGGTTCGGGGTCAAAGCTTTCTTT.

The J gene is TRBJ2-3, the V gene TRBV11-3; 9 bases are shared with TRBD1. The V gene's germline CDR1 is SGHNT and CDR2 YENEEA. This CDR3 spans 14 amino acids. V lost 2 bases, J lost 7 bases, and 4 bases stayed unmatched. CDR3 nucleotides: TGTGCCAGCAGCTTAACAGGGGGCGCAAATACGCAGTATTTT. Protein: CASSLTGGANTQYF. Supplemented by reference TRBV11-3 and TRBJ2-3, the full variable domain reads EAGVVQSPRYKIIEKKQPVAFWCNPISGHNTLYWYLQNLGQGPELLIRYENEEAVDDSQLPKDRFSAERLKGVDSTLKIQPAELGDSAVYLCASSLTGGANTQYFGPGTRLTVL.

The CDR3 here is CASSLQGDEQYF. CDR3 nucleotides: TGTGCCAGCAGTCTACAGGGGGACGAGCAGTACTTC. The rearrangement uses TRBV6-5 and TRBJ2-7; TRBD1 matches 8 bases. The junction had 2 bases not matched to a gene; V was cut back by 5 bases and J by 5 bases. The CDR3 contains 12 residues. Germline CDR1 reads MNHEY; CDR2 reads SVGAGI.

V and J are TRBV6-5 and TRBJ2-2; possibly TRBD2 for D (5 bases). Germline V gene data show CDR1 as MNHEY and CDR2 as SVGAGI. V dropped 2 bases and J dropped 7 bases, with 8 bases sitting between them. This CDR3 is built from 13 residues. The CDR3 nucleotides read TGTGCCAGCAGTTACGAGGGCGGCGGGGAGCTGTTTTTT. It encodes CASSYEGGGELFF.

The gene calls are TRBV7-8 and TRBJ2-2; 8 bases map to TRBD2. Germline V lookup: CDR1 SGHVS, CDR2 FQNEAQ. V lost 1 base and J lost 5; bases outside the gene matches: 15. The CDR3 is 19 amino acids. Here the CDR3 reads CASSLVNRLAGSGTGELFF. Here the CDR3 DNA reads TGTGCCAGCAGCTTAGTGAATAGGCTAGCGGGTAGCGGTACCGGGGAGCTGTTTTTT.

The CDR3 loop is CAISATGVEGYTF. Written as DNA, the CDR3 is TGTGCCATCAGTGCTACAGGGGTTGAAGGCTACACCTTC. The rearrangement uses TRBV10-3 and TRBJ1-2; 7 nucleotides match TRBD1. V lost 4 bases, J lost 8 bases, and 7 bases stayed unmatched. The CDR3 is made up of 13 amino acids. Germline assignment: CDR1 ENHRY and CDR2 SYGVKD.

The chain uses TRBV5-6 and TRBJ2-5, with D possibly matching TRBD1 (6 bases). CDR3 length: 13 residues. CDR1 is SGHDT, CDR2 YYEEEE, per germline. V was shortened by 0 bases and J by 5 bases, with 8 bases between the two germline ends. The CDR3 bases are TGTGCCAGCAGCTTGGGGGGGCCGGAGACCCAGTACTTC. It translates to CASSLGGPETQYF. Full variable domain (outside the CDR3, taken from reference TRBV5-6 and TRBJ2-5): DAGVTQSPTHLIKTRGQQVTLRCSPKSGHDTVSWYQQALGQGPQFIFQYYEEEERQRGNFPDRFSGHQFPNYSSELNVNALLLGDSALYLCASSLGGPETQYFGPGTRLLVL.

The genes are TRBV10-3 and TRBJ2-7, with 7 bases that match TRBD2. V lost 3 bases to trimming and J lost 3 bases; unmatched junction nucleotides: 8. The CDR3 consists of 15 residues. From germline, CDR1 is ENHRY and CDR2 SYGVKD. The CDR3 DNA is TGTGCCATCAGTGACCCCAACGGGAGGAACTACGAGCAGTACTTC. It codes for CAISDPNGRNYEQYF.

The V and J genes are TRBV14 and TRBJ1-2; 9 bases are a match to TRBD1. Unmatched junction bases numbered 7, after V lost 3 bases and J lost 8 bases. The length of the CDR3 is 14 residues. Germline V lookup: CDR1 SGHDN, CDR2 FVKESK. CDR3 bases: TGTGCCAGCAGCCATCCCGGGACAGGGAACGGCTACACCTTC. The encoded protein is CASSHPGTGNGYTF.

This clone was observed once. The rearrangement links TRBV11-2 to TRBJ2-3; D tentatively fits TRBD1 or TRBD2 (7 bases each). CDR1 is SGHAT and CDR2 is FQNNGV in the germline V gene. The CDR3 has 14 amino acids. V lost 7 bases, J lost 1 base, and 12 bases lay in between. CDR3 sequence: CASKTGRGTDTQYF. Written as DNA, the CDR3 is TGTGCCAGCAAGACAGGGAGGGGCACAGATACGCAGTATTTT. Supplemented by reference TRBV11-2 and TRBJ2-3, the full variable domain reads EAGVAQSPRYKIIEKRQSVAFWCNPISGHATLYWYQQILGQGPKLLIQFQNNGVVDDSQLPKDRFSAERLKGVDSTLKIQPAKLEDSAVYLCASKTGRGTDTQYFGPGTRLTVL.